This section outlines one TCR beta chain sequence together with its context. Its antigen is as yet unknown. The data stem from a study of cytomegalovirus exposure and HLA in healthy donors. Whole-study results and caveats: Available immune exposure information covered CMV serostatus only.

With V trimmed by 6 bases and J by 2 bases, 3 bases remained unmatched. Germline values: CDR1 SGHAT, CDR2 FQNNGV. The CDR3 runs 13 residues. PCR used 60 Vbeta primers and 13 Jbeta primers. TCRdb's table, derived via immunoSEQ multiplex PCR, lists solely in-frame clones and lacks some. The table lists 160,000 or so clones, more than 80% of them singletons. Material: PBMCs. V gene TRBV11-2 combines with J gene TRBJ1-1; 7 bases align to TRBD1. The TCR comes from a woman aged 50 to 65 in good health and CMV-seronegative. CDR3 sequence reads: CASRKGGNTEAFF. CDR3 bases: TGTGCCAGCAGGAAAGGGGGCAACACTGAAGCTTTCTTT. The whole variable domain, remainder taken from reference TRBV11-2 and TRBJ1-1, is EAGVAQSPRYKIIEKRQSVAFWCNPISGHATLYWYQQILGQGPKLLIQFQNNGVVDDSQLPKDRFSAERLKGVDSTLKIQPAKLEDSAVYLCASRKGGNTEAFFGQGTRLTVV.